Presented here are 15 T cell receptor beta chains from one specimen sequenced in a study of CXCR3-negative and CXCR3-positive naive CD8 T cells. Study-wide results and limits: The TRB CDR3s that CXCR3-positive naive cells carried were more hydrophobic than those of CXCR3-negative naive cells.

Preparation of TRB cDNA libraries relied on 5' RACE carrying UMI labels. TCRdb re-called the 5' RACE reads and shows each CDR3 protein once, DNA omitted. The sample yields some 85,000 distinct CDR3 sequences, of which the top ten take up almost 0.55%. Their antigens remain unidentified. Source material: naive CXCR3+ CD8+ T cells from blood. Noted subset: CD45RO-CCR7+CD27+CD95- naive CD8+ T cells expressing CXCR3 (TNR3+). The receptors were gathered from a human donor in good health. Some clones in this sample may be carry-over from other donors' samples.

V and J are TRBV6-5 and TRBJ2-4; TCRdb names TRBD1, which stays unverified in the absence of DNA. The CDR3 is made up of 16 amino acids. Looked up from germline, CDR1 is MNHEY and CDR2 is SVGAGI. The CDR3 loop is CASSPTRRQGRNIQYF.

This chain connects TRBV5-4 to TRBJ2-3; the TRBD2 assignment by TCRdb is unverifiable without DNA. The CDR3 is 16 residues long. Per the germline V gene, CDR1 is SGHNT and CDR2 is YYREEE (reference sequence). The CDR3 protein is CASSPRAGEYTDTQYF.

The chain recombines TRBV4-2 with TRBJ2-1; as DNA is missing, the TRBD2 call by TCRdb cannot be tested. The CDR3 contains 16 residues. CDR1 is LGHNA, CDR2 YNFKEQ, per germline. The CDR3 sequence: CASSQVREGPYNEQFF.

The chain combines TRBV5-4 with TRBJ2-3; as DNA is missing, the TRBD1 call by TCRdb cannot be tested. Germline CDR1 is SGHNT and CDR2 is YYREEE (reference sequence). CDR3 length: 15 residues. The CDR3 is CASSLGTGSPDTQYF. Variable domain in full (rest from reference TRBV5-4 and TRBJ2-3): ETGVTQSPTHLIKTRGQQVTLRCSSQSGHNTVSWYQQALGQGPQFIFQYYREEENGRGNFPPRFSGLQFPNYSSELNVNALELDDSALYLCASSLGTGSPDTQYFGPGTRLTVL.

The chain joins TRBV28 to TRBJ1-2; TCRdb gives TRBD1 as the D gene, but with no DNA this cannot be confirmed. Germline V gene data show CDR1 as MDHEN and CDR2 as SYDVKM. The CDR3 is 15 residues long. The CDR3: CASSLTRPGIYGYTF.

The chain links TRBV7-6 to TRBJ2-7; no DNA is available, so the TRBD1 call from TCRdb remains unchecked. The length of the CDR3 is 17 residues. Germline V gene sequence: CDR1 SGHVS, CDR2 FNYEAQ. CDR3 loop: CAKETPRGAHGTYEQYF.

V and J are TRBV4-3 and TRBJ2-7; TCRdb's assignment of TRBD2 cannot be checked, as there is no DNA. The CDR3 covers 16 residues. Germline V CDR1 and CDR2: LGHNA, YSLEER. The CDR3: CASSQVASGLSYEQYF.

This CDR3 is CSARQRGSYEQYF. The chain combines TRBV20-1 with TRBJ2-7. The germline V gene encodes CDR1 DFQATT and CDR2 SNEGSKA (reference sequence). This CDR3 comprises 13 residues.

The chain uses TRBV7-6 and TRBJ2-7; absent DNA, TCRdb's TRBD1 call cannot be checked. Germline V gives CDR1 SGHVS, CDR2 FNYEAQ. CDR3 length equals 14 residues. CDR3 sequence reads: CASSRIGTGYEQYF.

The CDR3 sequence is CSVATGAYYEQYF. The chain is built from TRBV29-1 and TRBJ2-7; TCRdb lists TRBD1, though no DNA is available to test this call. The CDR3 is 13 amino acids. The germline V gene has CDR1 SQVTM and CDR2 ANQGSEA.

The V and J genes are TRBV29-1 and TRBJ2-2. Germline V gene sequence: CDR1 SQVTM, CDR2 ANQGSEA. This CDR3 spans 13 amino acids. The CDR3 is CSVDGVRAGELFF.

V gene TRBV29-1 combines with J gene TRBJ2-3; TCRdb calls TRBD1, which cannot be checked without DNA. The CDR3 contains 14 residues. The germline CDR1 and CDR2 sequences are SQVTM and ANQGSEA. CDR3 loop: CSVDGEGSTDTQYF.

The J gene is TRBJ1-2, the V gene TRBV28; lacking DNA, the TRBD1 call made by TCRdb goes unchecked. Germline CDR1 MDHEN, CDR2 SYDVKM. This CDR3 region has 11 residues. This CDR3 reads CASSSGGPHTF.

The J gene is TRBJ2-7, the V gene TRBV3-1; the TRBD2 assignment by TCRdb is unverifiable without DNA. Germline values: CDR1 LGHDT, CDR2 YNNKEL (reference sequence). The CDR3 runs to 14 residues. This CDR3 reads CASSSPGLVYEQYF.

The V gene is TRBV28, the J gene TRBJ2-5; TCRdb indicates TRBD1, and absent DNA this call remains unverified. The CDR3 has 15 residues. Germline lookup yields CDR1 MDHEN and CDR2 SYDVKM. The chain's CDR3 is CASSATTGSGETQYF. Combining the CDR3 with reference TRBV28 and TRBJ2-5 gives the whole variable domain DVKVTQSSRYLVKRTGEKVFLECVQDMDHENMFWYRQDPGLGLRLIYFSYDVKMKEKGDIPEGYSVSREKKERFSLILESASTNQTSMYLCASSATTGSGETQYFGPGTRLLVL.